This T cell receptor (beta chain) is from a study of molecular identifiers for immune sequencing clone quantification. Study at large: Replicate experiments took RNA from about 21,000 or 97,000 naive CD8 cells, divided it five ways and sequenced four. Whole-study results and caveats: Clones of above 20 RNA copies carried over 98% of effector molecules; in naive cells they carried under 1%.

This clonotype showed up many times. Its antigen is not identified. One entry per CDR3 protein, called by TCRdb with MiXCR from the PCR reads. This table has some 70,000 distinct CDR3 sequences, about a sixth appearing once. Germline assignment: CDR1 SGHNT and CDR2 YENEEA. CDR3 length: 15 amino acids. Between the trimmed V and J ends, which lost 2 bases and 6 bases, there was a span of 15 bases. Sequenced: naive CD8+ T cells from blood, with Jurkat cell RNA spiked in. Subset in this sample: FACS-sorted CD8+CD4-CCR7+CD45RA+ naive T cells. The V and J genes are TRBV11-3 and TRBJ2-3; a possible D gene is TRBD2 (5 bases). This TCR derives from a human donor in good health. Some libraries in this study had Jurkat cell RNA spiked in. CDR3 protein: CASSLLAGPRDTQYF. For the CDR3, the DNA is TGTGCCAGCAGCTTACTAGCCGGACCCAGGGATACGCAGTATTTT.